The 16 T cell receptor beta chains below all came from one sample that was sequenced in a study of T cells in localized non-small cell lung cancer. Data came from immunoSEQ multiplex PCR; TCRdb stores just in-frame clones and leaves some out. The table includes tens of thousands of clones, roughly nine tenths detected once. The material sequenced was peripheral blood mononuclear cells, taken before any cancer treatment. These receptors came from a man aged 35 to 69 with stage III lung adenocarcinoma.

This clone was picked up one time. The V and J genes are TRBV2 and TRBJ1-2, with 10 nucleotides matching TRBD1. Germline CDR1 is SNHLY and CDR2 is FYNNEI. This CDR3 spans 15 amino acids. The V gene end was trimmed by 4 bases and the J gene end by 7 bases; junction bases not matched to a gene: 9. The chain's CDR3 is CASSARDRGVFGYTF. CDR3 in DNA: TGTGCCAGCAGTGCCCGGGACAGGGGTGTCTTTGGCTACACCTTC.

In this sample, this clone turned up once. This CDR3 reads CARSRQPAQETQYF. The CDR3 DNA sequence: TGTGCCAGAAGCCGACAGCCAGCCCAAGAGACCCAGTACTTC. This chain joins TRBV7-5 and TRBJ2-5; the DNA was not used to check the table's D call, TRBD1. TRBV7-5 corresponds to a pseudogene. CDR3 length equals 14 residues.

The rearrangement uses TRBV28 and TRBJ1-2, with a weak D call TRBD1 (5 bases). CDR1 MDHEN and CDR2 SYDVKM come from the germline V gene. V was trimmed by 3 bases and J by 4 bases, leaving 18 bases between them. The CDR3 is 16 amino acids. The chain's CDR3 is CASSFPGTGNIYGYTF. CDR3 in DNA: TGTGCCAGCAGTTTTCCGGGGACCGGGAACATCTATGGCTACACCTTC.

The V gene is TRBV11-3, the J gene TRBJ1-1, with 8 bases matching TRBD1. The CDR3 has 13 residues. V shed 5 bases and J 9 bases; nucleotides not matched to a gene: 8. Germline V gives CDR1 SGHNT, CDR2 YENEEA. CDR3 sequence reads: CASSTRTGRKAFF. CDR3 nucleotide sequence: TGTGCCAGCAGCACTCGGACAGGGAGGAAAGCTTTCTTT.

This clone is a singleton in its sample. The V call is TRBV10-3, the J call TRBJ1-2; TRBD1 agrees at 7 bases. The junction had 6 bases not matched to a gene; V was cut back by 3 bases and J by 5 bases. CDR1 and CDR2 (germline): ENHRY, SYGVKD. The CDR3 is 14 residues long. CDR3 amino acids: CAISEGGAGYGYTF. In nucleotides, the CDR3 is TGTGCCATCAGTGAAGGGGGCGCCGGGTATGGCTACACCTTC.

The chain has TRBV6-1 and TRBJ1-5, with 8 bases fitting TRBD1. V lost 10 bases, J lost 0 bases, and 5 bases stayed unmatched. The germline V gene has CDR1 MNHNS and CDR2 SASEGT. The CDR3 sequence is 14 residues long. The CDR3 is CATDRGLSNQPQHF. The DNA of the CDR3 is TGTGCCACCGACAGGGGCCTTAGCAATCAGCCCCAGCATTTT.

The CDR3, as DNA: TGTGCCAGCAGTTTACATCAGGGGGCGGGAGCTTTCTTT. This translates into CASSLHQGAGAFF. The chain has TRBV28 and TRBJ1-1, with 8 bases aligning to TRBD1. J lost 10 bases, V lost 2 bases, and 6 bases had no gene match. Germline values: CDR1 MDHEN, CDR2 SYDVKM. The CDR3 covers 13 residues.

V usage is TRBV10-2 and J usage is TRBJ1-1, with D unclear. Germline V gives CDR1 WSHSY, CDR2 SAAADI. V lost 4 bases to trimming and J lost 6 bases, with 15 bases between them. This CDR3 is 14 amino acids long. CDR3 residues: CASSGRTDPPEAFF. The CDR3 nucleotides are TGCGCCAGCAGTGGTCGTACGGACCCACCTGAAGCTTTCTTT.

This clone was observed a handful of times. The chain is built from TRBV5-4 and TRBJ2-1; 8 bases match TRBD1. The CDR3 covers 15 residues. Germline V gene sequence: CDR1 SGHNT, CDR2 YYREEE (reference sequence). V was clipped by 1 base and J by 6 bases; unmatched bases: 6. The CDR3 DNA is TGTGCCAGCAGCTTGATCAGGGGGCTCCCCAATGAGCAGTTCTTC. This codes for CASSLIRGLPNEQFF.

The chain recombines TRBV11-2 with TRBJ1-5; the D gene is possibly TRBD1 (6 bases). CDR1 is SGHAT, CDR2 FQNNGV, per germline. Trimming removed 2 bases at V and 3 bases at J, with 17 bases between. This CDR3 is built from 17 residues. The CDR3 region is CASSLNPGHMINQPQHF. The CDR3 DNA reads as TGTGCCAGCAGCTTAAACCCGGGACACATGATCAATCAGCCCCAGCATTTT.

The chain uses TRBV7-9 and TRBJ2-5; no firm D call. Germline-derived CDR1 and CDR2 are SEHNR and FQNEAQ (reference sequence). The CDR3 length is 11 residues. The V and J ends lost 4 bases and 4 bases respectively, with 4 bases between them. The CDR3 region is CASSSRETQYF. The CDR3 DNA sequence: TGTGCCAGCAGCTCAAGAGAGACCCAGTACTTC.

The chain couples TRBV27 to TRBJ1-2; D not resolved. This CDR3 has 12 residues. Germline CDR1 MNHEY, CDR2 SMNVEV (reference sequence). V shed 5 bases and J shed 3 bases, with 7 bases lying between them. The CDR3 spells CASSEQYYGYTF. The CDR3 coding sequence is TGTGCCAGCAGTGAACAGTACTATGGCTACACCTTC.

This chain joins TRBV30 and TRBJ1-5; 7 nucleotides align to TRBD1. Germline CDR1 and CDR2: GTSNPN and SVGIG (reference sequence). This CDR3 spans 15 amino acids. The V gene end was trimmed by 2 bases and the J gene end by 7 bases; junction bases not matched to a gene: 11. The CDR3 DNA sequence: TGTGCCTGGAGTAAAAGGGGGCAGACTTGGCAGCCCCAGCATTTT. Amino acid sequence: CAWSKRGQTWQPQHF.

This rearrangement joins TRBV6-5 to TRBJ2-7; perhaps TRBD2 as D (7 bases). From germline, CDR1 is MNHEY and CDR2 SVGAGI. This CDR3 spans 14 amino acids. Trimming stripped 6 bases from V and 6 bases from J, with 18 bases between. CDR3 sequence reads: CASRSPGGHPEQYF. In DNA, the CDR3 is TGTGCCAGCAGATCGCCGGGGGGACATCCCGAGCAGTACTTC.

Comments on this clone: One end of the junction fails to match germline, which may point to a read error. V and J are TRBV5-6 and TRBJ1-2; a possible D gene is TRBD1 (5 bases). The CDR3 runs to 15 residues. Germline V gene data show CDR1 as SGHDT and CDR2 as YYEEEE. The CDR3 is CASSLGFGGNYGHTF. CDR3 nucleotides: TGTGCCAGCAGCTTGGGATTTGGGGGGAACTATGGCCACACCTTC.

The gene calls are TRBV11-3 and TRBJ2-3; 14 positions match TRBD2. There are 19 residues in the CDR3. The V and J ends lost 5 bases and 3 bases, in that order; junction bases with no gene match: 13. CDR1 SGHNT and CDR2 YENEEA come from the germline V gene. The DNA of the CDR3 is TGTGCCAGCAGCGCCCGGACTAGCGGGGGGACTGGTGGAACAGATACGCAGTATTTT. Translating gives CASSARTSGGTGGTDTQYF.